The clone carrying this TCR beta chain has a count of ten or more. Its antigen remains unknown. Whole-study findings and limits: Tumor-infiltrating Treg TCR alpha and beta sequences overlapped most with tumor naive CD4+ T cells, then blood naive. The larger-cohort validation was restricted to a single TCR beta V-J rearrangement rather than whole repertoires.

Memory CD4+ T cells were sorted as CD4+CD45RO+CD25- cells. The CDR3 extends over 14 amino acids. V gave up 10 bases and J gave up 0 bases, with 15 bases separating them. Looked up from germline, CDR1 is SGHTA and CDR2 is FQGNSA. Full-length variable regions came from constant-region reverse primers plus semi-nested Nested Universal Primer A PCR. One entry per CDR3 protein, called by TCRdb with MiXCR from the 5' RACE reads. The sample holds about 64,000 distinct CDR3 sequences, about 20% seen once. Material for sequencing was memory CD4+ T cells sorted from a lymph node. This sample's subset: memory CD4+ T cells, CD4+CD45RO+CD25-. The gene calls are TRBV7-2 and TRBJ1-2; the D gene is possibly TRBD1 (6 bases). The sequence was collected from a female donor with breast cancer. The CDR3 DNA follows: TGTGCCACCGGGAGGGGACACCCTAACTATGGCTACACCTTC. Its translation: CATGRGHPNYGYTF.